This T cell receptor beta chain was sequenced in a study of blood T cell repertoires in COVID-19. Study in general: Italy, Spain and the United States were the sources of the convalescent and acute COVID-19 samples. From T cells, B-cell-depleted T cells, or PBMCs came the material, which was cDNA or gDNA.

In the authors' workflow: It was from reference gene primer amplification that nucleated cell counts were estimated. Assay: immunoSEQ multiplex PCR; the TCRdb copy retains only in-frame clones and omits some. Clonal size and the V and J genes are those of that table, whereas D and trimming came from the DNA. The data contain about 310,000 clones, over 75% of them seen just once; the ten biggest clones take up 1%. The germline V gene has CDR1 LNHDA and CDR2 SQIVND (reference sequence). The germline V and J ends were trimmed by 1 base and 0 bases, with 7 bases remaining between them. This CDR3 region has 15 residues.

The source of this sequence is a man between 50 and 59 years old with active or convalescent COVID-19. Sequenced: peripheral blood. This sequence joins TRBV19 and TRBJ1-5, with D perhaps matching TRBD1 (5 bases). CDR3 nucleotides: TGTGCCAGTAGTATAGCCGGGGGTAGCAATCAGCCCCAGCATTTT. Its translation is CASSIAGGSNQPQHF. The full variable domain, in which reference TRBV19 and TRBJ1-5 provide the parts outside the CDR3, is DGGITQSPKYLFRKEGQNVTLSCEQNLNHDAMYWYRQDPGQGLRLIYYSQIVNDFQKGDIAEGYSVSREKKESFPLTVTSAQKNPTAFYLCASSIAGGSNQPQHFGDGTRLSIL.